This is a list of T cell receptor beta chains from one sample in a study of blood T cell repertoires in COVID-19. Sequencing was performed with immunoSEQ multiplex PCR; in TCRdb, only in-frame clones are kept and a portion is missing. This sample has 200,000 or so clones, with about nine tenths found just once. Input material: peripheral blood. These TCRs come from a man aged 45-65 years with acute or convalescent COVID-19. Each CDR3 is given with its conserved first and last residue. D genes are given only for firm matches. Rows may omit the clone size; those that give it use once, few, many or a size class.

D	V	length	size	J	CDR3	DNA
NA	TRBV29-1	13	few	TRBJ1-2	CSVEARRGGGYTF	TGCAGCGTTGAGGCCCGGAGGGGAGGTGGCTACACCTTC
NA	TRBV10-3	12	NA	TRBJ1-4	CATSGVEEKLFF	TGTGCCACGTCCGGGGTGGAGGAAAAACTGTTTTTT
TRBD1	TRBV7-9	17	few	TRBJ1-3	CASSRWTGGSSGNTIYF	TGTGCCAGCAGCCGCTGGACAGGGGGTTCCTCTGGAAACACCATATATTTT
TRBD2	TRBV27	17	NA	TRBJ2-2	CASSDRGAGGNTGELFF	TGTGCCAGCAGTGACCGAGGAGCGGGGGGTAACACCGGGGAGCTGTTTTTT
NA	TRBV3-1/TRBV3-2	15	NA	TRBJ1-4	CASSPMAGVNEKLFF	TGTGCCAGCAGCCCGATGGCAGGGGTGAATGAAAAACTGTTTTTT
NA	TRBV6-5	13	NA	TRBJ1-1	CASSPAGSTEAFF	TGTGCCAGCAGCCCAGCGGGTTCCACTGAAGCTTTCTTT
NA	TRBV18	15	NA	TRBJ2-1	CASSPPGLHYNEQFF	TGTGCCAGCTCACCGCCAGGGCTACACTACAATGAGCAGTTCTTC
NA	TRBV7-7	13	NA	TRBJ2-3	CASSQSGSDTQYF	TGTGCCAGCAGCCAGTCCGGGTCAGATACGCAGTATTTT
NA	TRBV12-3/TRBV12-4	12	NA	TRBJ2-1	CASSLARGEQFF	TGTGCCAGCAGTTTAGCCCGCGGGGAGCAGTTCTTC
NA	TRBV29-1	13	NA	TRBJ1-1	CSVVRGLNTEAFF	TGCAGCGTAGTAAGGGGTTTGAACACTGAAGCTTTCTTT
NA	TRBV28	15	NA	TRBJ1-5	CASGPPQKSNQPQHF	TGTGCCAGCGGGCCCCCACAAAAAAGCAATCAGCCCCAGCATTTT
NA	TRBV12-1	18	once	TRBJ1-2	CASSPTGGRARPPGGYTF	TGTGCCAGCAGCCCTACGGGGGGCCGGGCACGACCACCGGGTGGCTACACCTTC
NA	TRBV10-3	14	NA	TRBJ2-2	CASSGGRDTGELFF	TGTGCCTCCAGTGGTGGGCGGGACACCGGGGAGCTGTTTTTT
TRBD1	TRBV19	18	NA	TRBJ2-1	CASSIAAAGTGIYNEQFF	TGTGCCAGTAGTATAGCGGCAGCCGGGACAGGGATTTACAATGAGCAGTTCTTC
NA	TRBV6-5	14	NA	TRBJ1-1	CASSFWGENTEAFF	TGTGCCAGCAGTTTTTGGGGCGAGAACACTGAAGCTTTCTTT
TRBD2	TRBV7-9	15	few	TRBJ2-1	CASSPAGRSYNEQFF	TGTGCCAGCAGCCCAGCGGGGCGCTCCTACAATGAGCAGTTCTTC
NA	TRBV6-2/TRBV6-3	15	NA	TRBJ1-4	CASSYLGGLGEKLFF	TGTGCCAGCAGTTACCTGGGAGGGTTGGGTGAAAAACTGTTTTTT
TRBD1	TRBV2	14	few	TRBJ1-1	CASRRSGTGHSAFF	TGTGCCAGCAGGAGGTCTGGGACAGGCCACTCAGCTTTCTTT
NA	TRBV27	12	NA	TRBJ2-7	CASSFGGYEQYF	TGTGCCAGCAGTTTCGGGGGTTACGAGCAGTACTTC
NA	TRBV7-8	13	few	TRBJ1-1	CASSRPGGTEAFF	TGTGCCAGCAGCCGGCCCGGAGGGACTGAAGCTTTCTTT
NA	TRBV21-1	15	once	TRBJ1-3	CASSFYRGSGNTIYF	TGTGCCAGCAGCTTTTACAGGGGGTCTGGAAACACCATATATTTT
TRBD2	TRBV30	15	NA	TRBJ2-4	CAWSELAVAKNIQYF	TGTGCCTGGAGCGAACTAGCGGTAGCCAAAAACATTCAGTACTTC
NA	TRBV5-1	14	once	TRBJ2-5	CASSLEVGQETQYF	TGCGCCAGCAGCTTGGAAGTCGGCCAAGAGACCCAGTACTTC
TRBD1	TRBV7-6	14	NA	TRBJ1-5	CASSPRQGNQPQHF	TGTGCCAGCAGCCCGCGACAGGGAAATCAGCCCCAGCATTTT
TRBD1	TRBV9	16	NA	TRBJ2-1	CASSPRGGQGNNEQFF	TGTGCCAGCAGCCCAAGGGGGGGACAGGGAAACAATGAGCAGTTCTTC
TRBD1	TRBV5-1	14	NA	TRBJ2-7	CASKPIQGSYEQYF	TGCGCCAGCAAACCAATACAGGGGTCCTACGAGCAGTACTTC
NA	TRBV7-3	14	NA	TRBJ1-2	CASSLNGQGDGYTF	TGTGCCAGCAGCTTAAATGGGCAAGGGGATGGCTACACCTTC
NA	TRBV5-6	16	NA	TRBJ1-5	CASSLWDNNSNQPQHF	TGTGCCAGCAGCTTGTGGGACAATAATAGCAATCAGCCCCAGCATTTT
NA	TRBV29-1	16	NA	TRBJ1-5	CSVAGDGEYSNQPQHF	TGCAGCGTTGCGGGGGACGGTGAATATAGCAATCAGCCCCAGCATTTT
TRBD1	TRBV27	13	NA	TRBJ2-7	CASSLSRQGAQYF	TGTGCCAGCAGTCTTTCTAGACAGGGGGCGCAGTACTTC
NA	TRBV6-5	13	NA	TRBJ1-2	CASSITGLEGYTF	TGTGCCAGCAGTATAACAGGGCTGGAGGGCTACACCTTC
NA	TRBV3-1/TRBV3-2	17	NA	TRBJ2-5	CASSQDRSRGYQETQYF	TGTGCCAGCAGCCAAGACCGATCTAGGGGATACCAAGAGACCCAGTACTTC
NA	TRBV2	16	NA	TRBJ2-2	CASSTPRELNTGELFF	TGTGCCAGCAGCACACCCCGGGAACTGAACACCGGGGAGCTGTTTTTT
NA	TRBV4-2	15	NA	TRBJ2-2	CASSQDPIPSGELFF	TGTGCCAGCAGCCAAGACCCGATTCCTAGCGGGGAGCTGTTTTTT
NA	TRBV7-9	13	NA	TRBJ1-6	CASSLVLGSPLHF	TGTGCCAGCAGCTTAGTCCTGGGCTCACCCCTCCACTTT
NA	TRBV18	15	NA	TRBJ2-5	CASSPLPDSKETQYF	TGTGCCAGCTCACCACTCCCTGACAGCAAAGAGACCCAGTACTTC
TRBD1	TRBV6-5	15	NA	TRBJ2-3	CASSLQGQSTDTQYF	TGTGCCAGCAGCCTACAGGGGCAAAGCACAGATACGCAGTATTTT
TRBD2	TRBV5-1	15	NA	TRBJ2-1	CASSFSLAGANEQFF	TGCGCCAGCAGCTTCTCACTAGCGGGGGCCAATGAGCAGTTCTTC
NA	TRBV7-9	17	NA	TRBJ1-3	CASSFARQTRSGNTIYF	TGTGCCAGCAGCTTCGCGCGCCAGACAAGATCTGGAAACACCATATATTTT
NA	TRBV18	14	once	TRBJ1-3	CASSSVETGNTIYF	TGTGCCAGCTCAAGCGTGGAGACTGGAAACACCATATATTTT
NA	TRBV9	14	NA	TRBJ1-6	CASSVGGDHSPLHF	TGTGCCAGCAGCGTAGGGGGAGATCATTCACCCCTCCACTTT
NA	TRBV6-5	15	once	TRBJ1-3	CASSYGPAGGNTIYF	TGTGCCAGCAGTTACGGGCCCGCGGGGGGAAACACCATATATTTT
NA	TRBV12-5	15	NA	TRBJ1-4	CASGTGGTPNEKLFF	TGTGCTAGTGGTACGGGGGGGACTCCTAATGAAAAACTGTTTTTT
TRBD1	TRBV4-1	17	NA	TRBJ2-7	CASSQDLGQLSSYEQYF	TGCGCCAGCAGCCAAGACCTGGGACAGCTAAGCTCCTACGAGCAGTACTTC
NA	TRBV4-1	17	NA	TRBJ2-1	CASSQDRESTAYNEQFF	TGCGCCAGCAGCCAAGATCGGGAGTCGACAGCCTACAATGAGCAGTTCTTC
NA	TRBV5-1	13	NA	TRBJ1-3	CASSSDRGNTIYF	TGCGCCAGCAGCTCTGACAGGGGAAACACCATATATTTT
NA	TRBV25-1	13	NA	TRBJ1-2	CASSGTYNYGYTF	TGTGCCAGCAGTGGTACCTATAACTATGGCTACACCTTC
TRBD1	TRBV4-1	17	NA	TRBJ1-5	CASSPLAGTGANQPQHF	TGCGCCAGCAGCCCGCTCGCCGGGACAGGGGCAAATCAGCCCCAGCATTTT
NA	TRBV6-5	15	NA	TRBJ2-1	CASIGGQSSYNEQFF	TGTGCCAGCATCGGAGGGCAGAGCTCCTACAATGAGCAGTTCTTC